These 10 T cell receptor beta chains were all obtained from the same sample, sequenced in a study of T-cell memory formation after mild COVID-19 (dated by TCRdb to about 2021). Libraries were made using 5' RACE. The sequencer was an Illumina NovaSeq 6000. In-frame beta chains were kept once TCRdb had trimmed the public reads at Q25 with fastp and called clones with MiXCR. Each CDR3 protein appears once, grouped with its most common genes and DNA. The table for this sample lists around 340,000 distinct CDR3 sequences; around 15% of them were counted only once. The top ten clones comprise about 24% of the sample. Sequenced sample: PBMCs or a T cell subset sorted from them (not recorded which). The receptor source for this set is a man between 18 and 35 years old who had mild COVID-19 (a few samples of this study predate the infection). The sample titles of this study are shuffled in the database, so cell type and time point are left out; the donor was told from shared clones.

This clonotype was seen more than once but under ten times. The chain recombines TRBV7-2 with TRBJ1-6, with 7 bases that match TRBD1. The CDR3 is made up of 14 amino acids. The V and J ends lost 4 bases and 10 bases, in that order; junction bases with no gene match: 7. Per the germline V gene, CDR1 is SGHTA and CDR2 is FQGNSA. Here the CDR3 reads CASSSRQGQSPLHF. CDR3 in DNA: TGTGCCAGCAGCTCCCGACAGGGACAATCACCCCTCCACTTT.

This clonotype showed up many times. This chain links TRBV28 with TRBJ1-4; the D gene is possibly TRBD1 (6 bases). The CDR3 sequence is 16 residues long. The V gene's germline CDR1 is MDHEN and CDR2 SYDVKM. Trimming left V 4 bases short and J 7 bases short, with 19 bases between. The CDR3 loop is CASSSPRRGGPEKLFF. CDR3 nucleotides: TGTGCCAGCAGTTCCCCCCGGAGGGGGGGCCCTGAAAAACTGTTTTTT.

This clonotype was observed a few times. DNA of the CDR3: TGTGCCAGCAGCTTAACGGGGGGGCTGCACAATGAGCAGTTCTTC. Residues: CASSLTGGLHNEQFF. The gene calls are TRBV7-3 and TRBJ2-1; D possibly corresponds to TRBD2 (7 bases). V was shortened by 0 bases and J by 5 bases, with 11 bases between the two germline ends. Germline lookup yields CDR1 SGHTA and CDR2 FQGTGA. This CDR3 region has 15 residues.

The chain has TRBV15 and TRBJ2-5, with no clear D. Trimming removed 1 base from V and 2 bases from J, with 5 bases in between. This CDR3 has 13 amino acids. The germline V gene has CDR1 LNHNV and CDR2 YYDKDF (reference sequence). This CDR3 reads CATSRVAQETQYF. The DNA for the CDR3 is TGTGCCACCAGCAGAGTTGCGCAAGAGACCCAGTACTTC.

Only a few counts were recorded for this clonotype. The CDR3 loop reads CAIQRGVDTQYF. The CDR3 DNA is TGTGCCATCCAACGGGGGGTGGATACGCAGTATTTT. The chain joins TRBV12-3 or TRBV12-4 to TRBJ2-3, with 7 bases fitting TRBD2. With V trimmed by 10 bases and J by 6 bases, 7 bases remained unmatched. The CDR3 covers 12 residues.

The sample holds a few counts of this clonotype. A junction end diverges from the germline sequence, so it may reflect a read error. This rearrangement joins TRBV20-1 to TRBJ1-1; maybe TRBD1 (6 bases). Germline V gives CDR1 DFQATT, CDR2 SNEGSKA (reference sequence). The CDR3 has 14 residues. In DNA form, the CDR3 reads TGCAGTGCAAGAGACTTCGGGGGGCAGACTGAAGCTTTCTTT. It is translated as CSARDFGGQTEAFF.

This clonotype was seen more than once but under ten times. CDR3: CASSLEGLASETQYF. The CDR3 coding sequence is TGTGCCAGCAGCTTAGAAGGGCTGGCAAGCGAGACCCAGTACTTC. The rearrangement links TRBV7-8 to TRBJ2-5; no clear D. The germline V gene encodes CDR1 SGHVS and CDR2 FQNEAQ. The CDR3 runs to 15 residues. V was clipped by 1 base and J by 5 bases, with 14 bases between them.

The V call is TRBV5-1, the J call TRBJ2-5; TRBD1 matches at 9 bases. This CDR3 spans 14 amino acids. J gave up 2 bases and V 6 bases, and 5 bases lay outside the gene matches. Looked up from germline, CDR1 is SGHRS and CDR2 is YFSETQ. The CDR3 sequence: CASTRQGGQETQYF. For the CDR3, the DNA is TGCGCCAGCACACGACAGGGGGGACAAGAGACCCAGTACTTC.

The chain recombines TRBV5-6 with TRBJ2-6, with D unresolved. CDR1 is SGHDT and CDR2 is YYEEEE in the germline V gene. This CDR3 contains 16 residues. V lost 5 bases, J lost 0 bases, and 12 bases lay in between. CDR3 amino acids: CASRRVSRSGANVLTF. Here the CDR3 DNA reads TGTGCCAGCAGACGGGTCAGCCGCTCTGGGGCCAACGTCCTGACTTTC.

This chain connects TRBV7-9 to TRBJ1-2; D is unresolved. V was shortened by 1 base and J by 3 bases, with 12 bases between the two germline ends. In germline, CDR1 is SEHNR, CDR2 FQNEAQ (reference sequence). This CDR3 spans 15 amino acids. The CDR3, as DNA: TGTGCCAGCAGCTTAGTGTCCCATGGTGACTATGGCTACACCTTC. It yields the protein CASSLVSHGDYGYTF.